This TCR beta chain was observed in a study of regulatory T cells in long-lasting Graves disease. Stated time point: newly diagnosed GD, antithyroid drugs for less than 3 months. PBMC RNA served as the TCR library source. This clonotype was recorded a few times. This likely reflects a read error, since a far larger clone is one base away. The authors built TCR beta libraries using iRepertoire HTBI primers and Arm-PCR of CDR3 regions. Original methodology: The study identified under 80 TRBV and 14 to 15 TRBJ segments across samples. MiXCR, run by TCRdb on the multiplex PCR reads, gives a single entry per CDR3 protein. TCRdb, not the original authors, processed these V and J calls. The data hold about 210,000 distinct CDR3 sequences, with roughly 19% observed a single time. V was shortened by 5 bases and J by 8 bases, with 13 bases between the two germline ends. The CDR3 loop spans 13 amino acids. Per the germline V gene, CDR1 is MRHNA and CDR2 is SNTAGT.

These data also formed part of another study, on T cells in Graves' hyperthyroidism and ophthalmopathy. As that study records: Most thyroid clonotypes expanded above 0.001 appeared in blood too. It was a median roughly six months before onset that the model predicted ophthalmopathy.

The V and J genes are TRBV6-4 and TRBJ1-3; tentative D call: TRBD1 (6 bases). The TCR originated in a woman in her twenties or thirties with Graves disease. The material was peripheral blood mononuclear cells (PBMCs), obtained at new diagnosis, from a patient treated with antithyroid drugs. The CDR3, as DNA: TGTGCCAGCAGTTTGCGACAGGCGGACACCATATATTTT. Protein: CASSLRQADTIYF.